This TCR beta chain stems from a study of shared T cell receptors in the human thymus. Looked up from germline, CDR1 is SGHRS and CDR2 is YFSETQ. V was clipped by 4 bases and J by 5 bases, with 7 bases between them. The CDR3 is 12 residues long. Generated by immunoSEQ multiplex PCR, the TCRdb table keeps only in-frame clones and is missing some. This table has 600,000 to 900,000 clones, 70% to 90% appearing once. The sample was also reused in another study, on human thymus T cells. That work adds: Healthy Finnish infants having corrective surgery for congenital heart defects served as donors. From resections taken during corrective heart surgery, the thymus tissue was obtained. In thymic and blood repertoires alike, V and J usage looked biased.

J is TRBJ2-1 and V is TRBV5-1; D unclear. The sequenced sample was thymocytes. This TCR was recovered from a girl under three years old with a congenital heart defect. This chain's CDR3 is CASSARHNEQFF. The CDR3 DNA follows: TGCGCCAGCAGCGCGCGGCACAATGAGCAGTTCTTC.